This TCR beta chain stems from a study of blood T cell repertoires in COVID-19. Overall study context: The United States, Italy and Spain provided the acute and convalescent COVID-19 samples.

J lost 5 bases, V lost 1 base, and 8 bases had no gene match. The CDR3 is 17 residues long. The germline V gene has CDR1 GTSNPN and CDR2 SVGIG (reference sequence). In the authors' workflow: Nucleated cell number was recorded as an estimate derived from reference gene primer amplification. Data came from immunoSEQ multiplex PCR; TCRdb stores just in-frame clones and leaves some out. That table gives V, J and clone size, and the DNA gave D and trimming. This table has roughly 250,000 clones, around 87% appearing once. Researchers sorted participants into cohorts using their self-reported clinical history.

The V and J genes are TRBV30 and TRBJ2-2; the match to TRBD2 covers 12 bases. The sequence was obtained from a woman between 45 and 60 years old who had recovered from COVID-19. The sample taken for sequencing was PBMCs or T cells enriched from blood (not recorded which). The CDR3 reads CAWSAGGTSGFTGELFF. In DNA, the CDR3 is TGTGCCTGGAGTGCGGGTGGGACTAGCGGGTTTACCGGGGAGCTGTTTTTT.